This T cell receptor (beta chain) was sequenced in a study of patients and donors after allogeneic stem cell transplantation. The V end lost 6 bases, the J end lost 2 bases, and 7 bases lay between the germline ends. The CDR3 has 11 residues. In germline, CDR1 is SQVTM, CDR2 ANQGSEA. In this sample, this clonotype turned up a few times. TCRdb used MiXCR to reprocess the RT-PCR reads, holding one entry per CDR3 protein. There are about 57,000 distinct CDR3 sequences in the sample; 10% to 15% occur only once, and about a third lies in the top ten. J is TRBJ1-1 and V is TRBV29-1; D unresolved. Input material: blood, either unsorted or a sorted T cell fraction (not recorded which). The source is a human donor who was either an allogeneic HSCT recipient or a stem cell or donor lymphocyte infusion donor (not recorded which). It is not recorded whose cells these are; they may come from a transplant donor. CDR3 nucleotide sequence: TGCAGCGTCTACACTAACACTGAAGCTTTCTTT. Translation: CSVYTNTEAFF.